Below are 24 T cell receptor beta chains sequenced from a single sample in a study of blood T cell repertoires in COVID-19 (dated by TCRdb to 2020 to 2022). Libraries were constructed by the immunoSEQ multiplex PCR assay. As stored in TCRdb, this immuneACCESS dataset retains in-frame rearrangements with V and J assigned. A fraction of the clones does not appear; measured against another copy, unresolved V genes explain less than half of the discrepancy, and the remainder lacks a known reason. The sample includes 90,000 or so clones, with around 86% observed a single time. Jointly, the top ten make up over 0.95% of the sample. Sequenced material: peripheral blood. The origin of the receptors is a human donor in a cohort sampled during active COVID-19.

The chain employs TRBV7-9 and TRBJ2-7; 9 nucleotides line up with TRBD2. J was trimmed by 4 bases and V by 5 bases; bases with no gene match: 15. Germline V gene lookup returns CDR1 SEHNR and CDR2 FQNEAQ (reference sequence). The CDR3 extends over 17 amino acids. In DNA form, the CDR3 reads TGTGCCAGCAGCAGGACTAGCGTCCTAGAGGGCGAGTACGAGCAGTACTTC. This encodes CASSRTSVLEGEYEQYF.

The chain combines TRBV6-2 or TRBV6-3 with TRBJ1-2; D might be TRBD1 (6 bases). The CDR3 covers 15 residues. The V end was cut by 4 bases, the J end by 4 bases, with 16 bases between. Germline CDR1 is MNHEY and CDR2 is SVGEGT. The CDR3 spells CASSSVGAGAYGYTF. The CDR3 DNA is TGTGCCAGCAGTTCCGTCGGCGCAGGGGCCTATGGCTACACCTTC.

This chain links TRBV3-1 (or the pseudogene TRBV3-2) with TRBJ2-1, with 9 bases aligning to TRBD2. The germline CDR1 and CDR2 sequences are LGHDT and YNNKEL (reference sequence). Germline trimming cut 4 bases from V and 1 base from J; bases unmatched to any gene: 2. The CDR3 covers 15 residues. The CDR3 region is CASSPSGTSYNEQFF. The DNA of the CDR3 is TGTGCCAGCAGCCCTAGCGGGACGTCCTACAATGAGCAGTTCTTC.

CDR3 coding DNA: TGTGCCAGCAGTTTTGGGAGGGAACAGCCCCAGCATTTT. This encodes CASSFGREQPQHF. The V gene is TRBV12-3 or TRBV12-4, the J gene TRBJ1-5; D gene ambiguous. V gave up 3 bases and J gave up 7 bases, with 10 bases separating them. This CDR3 region has 13 residues.

This clone showed up just once. The V and J genes are TRBV10-2 and TRBJ1-4, with D unclear. The germline V gene has CDR1 WSHSY and CDR2 SAAADI. CDR3 length: 12 residues. The germline V and J ends were trimmed by 7 bases and 8 bases, with 11 bases remaining between them. The CDR3 nucleotides are TGCGCCAGCAAGGACGGGGTCGAAAAACTGTTTTTT. Translated, it gives CASKDGVEKLFF.

J is TRBJ2-6 and V is TRBV29-1; 9 bases match TRBD1. J lost 1 base, V lost 2 bases, and 9 bases had no gene match. The CDR3 totals 18 residues. Germline V gene data show CDR1 as SQVTM and CDR2 as ANQGSEA. The CDR3 protein is CSVEPFGQGRSGANVLTF. The CDR3 nucleotides read TGCAGCGTTGAACCATTCGGACAGGGGAGATCTGGGGCCAACGTCCTGACTTTC.

This chain links TRBV20-1 with TRBJ2-1, with D possibly matching TRBD2 (5 bases). The CDR3 runs 13 residues. The germline V gene has CDR1 DFQATT and CDR2 SNEGSKA (reference sequence). Between the trimmed V and J ends, which lost 3 bases and 8 bases, there was a span of 14 bases. For the CDR3, the DNA is TGCAGTGCTAGTCCAGGCCGGGGTCATGAGCAGTTCTTC. This gives the protein CSASPGRGHEQFF.

The V gene is TRBV5-4, the J gene TRBJ2-7; D gene ambiguous. The CDR3 contains 13 residues. Germline V gene data show CDR1 as SGHNT and CDR2 as YYREEE (reference sequence). Trimming left V 0 bases short and J 3 bases short, with 7 bases between. As DNA, the CDR3 is TGTGCCAGCAGCTTGGGGTCCGGCTACGAGCAGTACTTC. It translates to CASSLGSGYEQYF.

V is TRBV27 and J is TRBJ2-6; tentative D call: TRBD2 (6 bases). The V gene lost 7 bases and the J gene lost 4 bases, with 14 bases spanning the gap. The V gene's germline CDR1 is MNHEY and CDR2 SMNVEV (reference sequence). The CDR3 runs 15 residues. This chain's CDR3 is CASTRRGNGANVLTF. In DNA form, the CDR3 reads TGTGCCAGCACGCGGAGGGGAAACGGGGCCAACGTCCTGACTTTC.

The chain combines TRBV7-3 with TRBJ2-1, with TRBD2 matching 14 bases. With 6 bases clipped from V and 10 bases from J, the junction kept 8 bases outside the gene matches. The germline V gene encodes CDR1 SGHTA and CDR2 FQGTGA. The length of the CDR3 is 15 residues. The CDR3 loop reads CASSPGTSGRKEQFF. CDR3 sequence (DNA): TGTGCCAGCAGTCCAGGGACTAGCGGGAGAAAAGAGCAGTTCTTC.

This chain links TRBV10-3 with TRBJ2-3; D is uncertain. This CDR3 contains 11 residues. CDR1 and CDR2 (germline): ENHRY, SYGVKD. V was pared by 2 bases and J by 8 bases, with 5 bases between. CDR3 amino acids: CAISETGTQYF. CDR3 sequence (DNA): TGTGCCATCAGTGAGACGGGTACGCAGTATTTT.

This chain connects TRBV28 to TRBJ2-3, with a weak D call TRBD2 (5 bases). The V end was cut by 6 bases, the J end by 8 bases, with 12 bases between. Germline assignment: CDR1 MDHEN and CDR2 SYDVKM. The CDR3 covers 12 residues. The CDR3 DNA sequence: TGTGCCAGCAGATTCGCCCGGGGTACGCAGTATTTT. Translated, it gives CASRFARGTQYF.

J is TRBJ2-3 and V is TRBV7-9; no clear D gene. This CDR3 has 15 amino acids. V lost 1 base to trimming and J lost 2 bases, with 10 bases between them. The germline gives CDR1 SEHNR, CDR2 FQNEAQ (reference sequence). CDR3 sequence: CASSLVLTSTDTQYF. CDR3 nucleotides: TGTGCCAGCAGCTTAGTTCTCACTTCCACAGATACGCAGTATTTT.

This rearrangement joins TRBV24-1 to TRBJ2-3, with 7 bases lining up with TRBD2. The V and J ends lost 7 bases and 1 base, in that order; junction bases with no gene match: 4. The V gene's germline CDR1 is KGHDR and CDR2 SFDVKD. The CDR3 has 14 amino acids. CDR3 loop: CATRSGVGTDTQYF. In DNA, the CDR3 is TGTGCCACCAGAAGCGGGGTGGGCACAGATACGCAGTATTTT.

The chain is built from TRBV13 and TRBJ2-3, with D possibly TRBD2 on 6 matching bases. CDR3 length equals 16 residues. Trimming left V 3 bases short and J 4 bases short, with 17 bases between. Per the germline V gene, CDR1 is PRHDT and CDR2 is FYEKMQ (reference sequence). CDR3 amino acids: CASSFRSAGSSDTQYF. The CDR3, as DNA: TGTGCCAGCAGCTTTAGGAGCGCGGGGAGCTCAGATACGCAGTATTTT.

The chain carries TRBV25-1 and TRBJ2-1; TRBD1 matches 9 bases. This CDR3 is 13 amino acids long. CDR1 is MGHDK and CDR2 is SYGVNS in the germline V gene. V was clipped by 5 bases and J by 9 bases; unmatched bases: 5. CDR3: CASSSQGAGEQFF. The CDR3 region has the DNA TGTGCCAGCAGTTCACAGGGGGCAGGTGAGCAGTTCTTC.

This clone was seen more than once but under ten times. The chain is built from TRBV27 and TRBJ2-7; the match to TRBD2 covers 7 bases. Germline lookup yields CDR1 MNHEY and CDR2 SMNVEV (reference sequence). With V trimmed by 3 bases and J by 12 bases, 14 bases remained unmatched. The length of the CDR3 is 14 residues. In DNA form, the CDR3 reads TGTGCCAGCAGTTTGAGTTCTAGCGGACCACAGTTGTACTTC. Its translation: CASSLSSSGPQLYF.

The rearrangement links TRBV14 to TRBJ1-1, with TRBD1 as a possible D gene (5 bases). Trimming took 4 bases from V and 1 from J, leaving 10 bases between them. The CDR3 is made up of 14 amino acids. Germline CDR1 SGHDN, CDR2 FVKESK. Here the CDR3 reads CASSLGGRNTEAFF. The CDR3, as DNA: TGTGCCAGCAGCCTTGGGGGGAGGAACACTGAAGCTTTCTTT.

This chain connects TRBV6-6 to TRBJ1-6, with 10 bases identical to TRBD1. This CDR3 is built from 15 residues. Germline values: CDR1 MNHNY, CDR2 SVGAGI (reference sequence). V lost 7 bases and J lost 9; bases outside the gene matches: 9. Here the CDR3 reads CASIKDDRGLSPLHF. CDR3 sequence (DNA): TGTGCCAGCATAAAAGACGACAGGGGGCTTTCACCCCTCCACTTT.

The chain employs TRBV5-8 and TRBJ1-4; maybe TRBD1 (5 bases). The V and J ends lost 2 bases and 0 bases respectively, with 11 bases between them. Germline V gene sequence: CDR1 SGHTS, CDR2 YDEGEE. There are 16 residues in the CDR3. CDR3: CASSFAGRTTNEKLFF. The CDR3 coding sequence is TGTGCCAGCAGCTTTGCGGGACGGACAACTAATGAAAAACTGTTTTTT. The whole variable domain, filled in from reference TRBV5-8 and TRBJ1-4, reads EAGVTQSPTHLIKTRGQQATLRCSPISGHTSVYWYQQALGLGLQFLLWYDEGEERNRGNFPPRFSGRQFPNYSSELNVNALELEDSALYLCASSFAGRTTNEKLFFGSGTQLSVL.

This rearrangement joins TRBV5-4 to TRBJ1-4; 7 nucleotides match TRBD1. The CDR3 loop spans 14 amino acids. The V and J ends lost 0 bases and 8 bases, in that order; junction bases with no gene match: 4. The germline V gene encodes CDR1 SGHNT and CDR2 YYREEE (reference sequence). CDR3 sequence: CASSLGQGQEKLFF. The CDR3 nucleotides are TGTGCCAGCAGCTTGGGACAGGGACAGGAAAAACTGTTTTTT.

Only one count was recorded for this clone. The chain's CDR3 is CASSQGTQGTDTQYF. The CDR3 DNA reads as TGTGCCAGCAGCCAGGGGACTCAAGGTACAGATACGCAGTATTTT. V is TRBV3-1 (or the pseudogene TRBV3-2) and J is TRBJ2-3, with D perhaps matching TRBD2 (6 bases). The CDR3 is 15 residues long. V shed 3 bases and J shed 3 bases, with 13 bases lying between them. Germline CDR1 reads LGHDT; CDR2 reads YNNKEL (reference sequence).

This sequence joins TRBV27 and TRBJ2-2; D is ambiguous. The V and J ends lost 5 bases and 6 bases respectively, with 10 bases between them. The germline V gene has CDR1 MNHEY and CDR2 SMNVEV (reference sequence). The CDR3 runs to 13 residues. The DNA for the CDR3 is TGTGCCAGCAGTCCCCTCCCCCCCGGGGAGCTGTTTTTT. It specifies CASSPLPPGELFF.

This chain uses TRBV9 with TRBJ1-2; TRBD1 might be the D (6 bases). There are 16 residues in the CDR3. The germline V gene has CDR1 SGDLS and CDR2 YYNGEE. Trimming shortened V by 4 bases and J by 4 bases, and 20 bases separated the two germline ends. The CDR3 coding sequence is TGTGCCAGCAGCCTAGGAGTAGGGGGTGGAGTCTATGGCTACACCTTC. As protein: CASSLGVGGGVYGYTF.